This T cell receptor (beta chain) was recorded in a study of shared T cell receptors in the human thymus. Sequenced by immunoSEQ multiplex PCR; TCRdb stores in-frame clones only, minus some. The table lists 600,000 or so clones, over 75% of them singletons, with roughly 0.0089% in the top ten. Germline V gene data show CDR1 as SGDLS and CDR2 as YYNGEE. This CDR3 contains 13 residues. Trimming took off 3 bases at V and 1 base at J, with 7 bases between the two ends. In addition, the sample was reused for a study of human thymus T cells. From that second work: Donation came from healthy Finnish infants having corrective surgery for congenital heart defects. Resections from corrective heart surgery provided thymus tissue. In thymic and blood repertoires alike, V and J usage looked biased. A high degree of thymic repertoire overlap among unrelated individuals was reported in related research.

Material for sequencing was thymocytes. The sequence was collected from a boy younger than two with a congenital heart defect. The V and J genes are TRBV9 and TRBJ2-5; D is possibly TRBD1 (5 bases). CDR3 coding DNA: TGTGCCAGCAGCGGGGGCAGCCAAGAGACCCAGTACTTC. As protein: CASSGGSQETQYF.